The 11 T cell receptor beta chains below were found in one sample sequenced in a study of T cell responses to AZD1222 COVID-19 vaccine. Clones were read by immunoSEQ multiplex PCR, and TCRdb kept only the in-frame ones, dropping some. This table holds approximately 150,000 clones, approximately 91% found once. The sample in question was peripheral blood, obtained 28 days after the second AZD1222 dose. The source of these receptors is an adult who received the AZD1222 COVID-19 vaccine.

The chain is built from TRBV19 and TRBJ1-1, with a possible D match to TRBD1 (6 bases). The CDR3 covers 15 residues. Trimming took 2 bases from V and 3 from J, leaving 13 bases between them. Germline CDR1 LNHDA, CDR2 SQIVND (reference sequence). As DNA, the CDR3 is TGTGCCAGTAGTATAATGCCGGGGGCCGACACTGAAGCTTTCTTT. Its translation: CASSIMPGADTEAFF. The full variable domain, its missing parts supplied by reference TRBV19 and TRBJ1-1, is DGGITQSPKYLFRKEGQNVTLSCEQNLNHDAMYWYRQDPGQGLRLIYYSQIVNDFQKGDIAEGYSVSREKKESFPLTVTSAQKNPTAFYLCASSIMPGADTEAFFGQGTRLTVV.

This chain connects TRBV18 to TRBJ1-1; D unclear. CDR3 size: 14 residues. V lost 3 bases to trimming and J lost 5 bases, with 13 bases between them. CDR1 is KGHSH and CDR2 is LQKENI in the germline V gene. CDR3 in DNA: TGTGCCAGCTCACCGGTTTCTTGGCAGACTGAAGCTTTCTTT. It codes for CASSPVSWQTEAFF.

The gene calls are TRBV28 and TRBJ2-7; 10 bases line up with TRBD2. The CDR3 consists of 19 residues. Germline CDR1 is MDHEN and CDR2 is SYDVKM. V lost 3 bases to trimming and J lost 3 bases; unmatched junction nucleotides: 17. CDR3 amino acids: CASSLLIAGGKKTGYEQYF. The CDR3 coding sequence is TGTGCCAGCAGTTTGTTAATAGCGGGAGGCAAGAAAACCGGCTACGAGCAGTACTTC.

The chain joins TRBV10-3 to TRBJ1-1; tentatively, D is TRBD1 (6 bases). Germline V gene data show CDR1 as ENHRY and CDR2 as SYGVKD. Trimming took 2 bases from V and 7 from J, leaving 8 bases between them. The CDR3 is made up of 12 amino acids. CDR3 in amino acids: CAISETDSEAFF. CDR3 DNA: TGTGCCATCAGTGAGACGGACAGTGAAGCTTTCTTT.

The V gene is TRBV18, the J gene TRBJ2-7; D might be TRBD1 (6 bases). V dropped 2 bases and J dropped 7 bases, with 15 bases sitting between them. Germline V CDR1 and CDR2: KGHSH, LQKENI. The CDR3 consists of 14 residues. The CDR3 DNA reads TGTGCCAGCTCACCAGTGGGACAAGATTTGGAGCAGTACTTC. Amino acid sequence: CASSPVGQDLEQYF.

There are a few counts of this clone. V and J are TRBV5-4 and TRBJ2-7, with 15 bases fitting TRBD2. Trimming removed 3 bases from V and 12 bases from J; junction bases left unmatched: 7. CDR1 is SGHNT and CDR2 is YYREEE in the germline V gene (reference sequence). The CDR3 extends over 14 amino acids. The DNA of the CDR3 is TGTGCCAGCAGCTACGGGACTAGCGGGAGGTCGGCGTACTTC. It yields the protein CASSYGTSGRSAYF.

This chain joins TRBV14 and TRBJ1-1, with a tentative D call TRBD1 (6 bases). Trimming stripped 4 bases from V and 1 base from J, with 10 bases between. This CDR3 spans 14 amino acids. Germline V gene data show CDR1 as SGHDN and CDR2 as FVKESK. As DNA, the CDR3 is TGTGCCAGCAGCCCAGGGGTTCGGAACACTGAAGCTTTCTTT. Amino acid sequence: CASSPGVRNTEAFF.

The genes are TRBV6-2 or TRBV6-3 and TRBJ2-5; D is unresolved. Deletions cut 2 bases from V and 7 bases from J, with 20 bases between. CDR3 length: 16 residues. Germline CDR1 MNHEY, CDR2 SVGEGT. In DNA form, the CDR3 reads TGTGCCAGCAGTTACGCCAGGAGTCAGACCGGACGGACCCAGTACTTC. It is translated as CASSYARSQTGRTQYF.

The J gene is TRBJ2-3, the V gene TRBV6-5, with D unresolved. The V end lost 8 bases, the J end lost 0 bases, and 9 bases lay between the germline ends. This CDR3 has 13 residues. Germline CDR1 is MNHEY and CDR2 is SVGAGI. The CDR3 DNA reads as TGTGCCAGCGCGACCCTAAGCACAGATACGCAGTATTTT. Translation: CASATLSTDTQYF.

V gene TRBV11-1 combines with J gene TRBJ2-2; weak D call: TRBD1 (6 bases). V was pared by 4 bases and J by 4 bases, with 13 bases between. This CDR3 has 15 amino acids. Germline lookup yields CDR1 SGHAT and CDR2 FQDESV (reference sequence). This chain's CDR3 is CASSSTGLSTGELFF. The CDR3, as DNA: TGTGCCAGCAGCTCTACAGGGCTGAGCACCGGGGAGCTGTTTTTT.

The chain is built from TRBV6-5 and TRBJ1-1; 9 bases are a match to TRBD1. Trimming took 11 bases from V and 3 from J; bases not matched to a gene: 7. The CDR3 has 13 amino acids. Germline V gene sequence: CDR1 MNHEY, CDR2 SVGAGI. The CDR3 loop is CAARGQGDTEAFF. The DNA of the CDR3 is TGTGCCGCGAGGGGACAGGGCGACACTGAAGCTTTCTTT.